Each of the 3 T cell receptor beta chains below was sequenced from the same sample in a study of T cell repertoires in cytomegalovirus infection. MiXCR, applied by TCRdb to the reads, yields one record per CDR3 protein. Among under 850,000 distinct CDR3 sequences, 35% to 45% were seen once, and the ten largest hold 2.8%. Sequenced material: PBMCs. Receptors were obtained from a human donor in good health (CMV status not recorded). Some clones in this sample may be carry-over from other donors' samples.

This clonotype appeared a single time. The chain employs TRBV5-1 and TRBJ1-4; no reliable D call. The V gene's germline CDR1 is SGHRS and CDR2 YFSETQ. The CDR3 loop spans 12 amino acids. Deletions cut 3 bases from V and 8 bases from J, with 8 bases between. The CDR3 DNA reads TGCGCCAGCAGCTCGAATCGGGAAAAACTGTTTTTT. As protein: CASSSNREKLFF.

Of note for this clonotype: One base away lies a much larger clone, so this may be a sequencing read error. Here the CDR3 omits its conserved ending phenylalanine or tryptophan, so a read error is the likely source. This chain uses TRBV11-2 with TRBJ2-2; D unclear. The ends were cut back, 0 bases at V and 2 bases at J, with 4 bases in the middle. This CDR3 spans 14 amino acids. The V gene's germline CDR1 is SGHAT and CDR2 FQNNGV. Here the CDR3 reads CASSLEINTGELFV. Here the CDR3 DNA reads TGTGCCAGCAGCTTAGAGATCAACACCGGGGAGCTGTTTGTT.

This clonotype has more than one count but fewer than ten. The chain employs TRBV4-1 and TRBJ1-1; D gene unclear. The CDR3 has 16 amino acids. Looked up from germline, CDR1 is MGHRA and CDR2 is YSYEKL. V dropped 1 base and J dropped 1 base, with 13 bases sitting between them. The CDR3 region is CASSQVRAAGNTEAFF. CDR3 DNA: TGCGCCAGCAGCCAAGTTCGGGCGGCAGGGAACACTGAAGCTTTCTTT.